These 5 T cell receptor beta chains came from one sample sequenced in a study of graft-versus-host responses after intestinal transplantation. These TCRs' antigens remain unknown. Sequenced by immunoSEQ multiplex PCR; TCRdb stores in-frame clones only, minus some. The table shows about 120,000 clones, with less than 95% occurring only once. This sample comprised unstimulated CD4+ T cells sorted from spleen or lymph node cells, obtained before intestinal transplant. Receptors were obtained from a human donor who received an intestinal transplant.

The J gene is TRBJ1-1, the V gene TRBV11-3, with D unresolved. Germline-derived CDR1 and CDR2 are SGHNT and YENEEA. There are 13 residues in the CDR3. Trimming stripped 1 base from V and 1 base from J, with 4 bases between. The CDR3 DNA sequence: TGTGCCAGCAGCTTAGCAGAGAACACTGAAGCTTTCTTT. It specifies CASSLAENTEAFF.

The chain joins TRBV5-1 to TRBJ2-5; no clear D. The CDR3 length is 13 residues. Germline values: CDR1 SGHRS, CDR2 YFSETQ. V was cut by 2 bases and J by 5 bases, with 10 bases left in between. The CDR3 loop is CASSFEGEETQYF. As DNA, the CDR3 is TGCGCCAGCAGCTTCGAAGGAGAGGAGACCCAGTACTTC.

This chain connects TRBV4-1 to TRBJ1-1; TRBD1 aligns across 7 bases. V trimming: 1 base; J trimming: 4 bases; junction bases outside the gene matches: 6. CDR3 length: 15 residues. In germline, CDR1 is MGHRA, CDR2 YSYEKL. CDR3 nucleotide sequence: TGCGCCAGCAGCCAAGCCGACAGGGAGGTCACTGAAGCTTTCTTT. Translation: CASSQADREVTEAFF.

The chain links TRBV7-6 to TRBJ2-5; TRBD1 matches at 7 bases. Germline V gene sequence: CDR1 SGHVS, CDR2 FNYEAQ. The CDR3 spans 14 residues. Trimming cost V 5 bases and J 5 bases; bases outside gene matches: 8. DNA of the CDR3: TGTGCCAGCAGCCAGGGACAGTTTGGGGAGACCCAGTACTTC. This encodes CASSQGQFGETQYF.

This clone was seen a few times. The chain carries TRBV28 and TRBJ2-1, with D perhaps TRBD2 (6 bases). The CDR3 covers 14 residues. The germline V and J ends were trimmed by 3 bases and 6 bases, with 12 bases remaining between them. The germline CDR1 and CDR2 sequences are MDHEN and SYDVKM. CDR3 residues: CASSLEGTGNEQFF. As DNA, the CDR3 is TGTGCCAGCAGTTTGGAGGGGACTGGCAATGAGCAGTTCTTC. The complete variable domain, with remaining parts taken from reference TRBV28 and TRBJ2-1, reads DVKVTQSSRYLVKRTGEKVFLECVQDMDHENMFWYRQDPGLGLRLIYFSYDVKMKEKGDIPEGYSVSREKKERFSLILESASTNQTSMYLCASSLEGTGNEQFFGPGTRLTVL.